Shown below are 13 T cell receptor beta chains from a single sample sequenced in a study of cytotoxic CD8 clonotypes in ibrutinib-treated CLL. Generated by immunoSEQ multiplex PCR, the TCRdb table keeps only in-frame clones and is missing some. Among 45,000 to 65,000 clones, around 78% were seen once, and the ten largest hold 20%. This material consisted of PBMCs, taken after 24 months of ibrutinib treatment. The receptor set was obtained from a human donor with chronic lymphocytic leukemia.

This chain links TRBV11-2 with TRBJ2-3; D is uncertain. CDR3 length equals 13 residues. Germline V gene sequence: CDR1 SGHAT, CDR2 FQNNGV. V was cut by 0 bases and J by 4 bases, with 5 bases left in between. In nucleotides, the CDR3 is TGTGCCAGCAGCTTAGACCGGGCAGATACGCAGTATTTT. Translation gives CASSLDRADTQYF.

The chain recombines TRBV19 with TRBJ2-1; 8 bases map to TRBD1. The ends lost 5 bases at V and 9 bases at J; junction bases unmatched: 6. CDR1 is LNHDA, CDR2 SQIVND, per germline (reference sequence). The CDR3 extends over 13 amino acids. The CDR3 protein is CASSSTGVVEQFF. The CDR3 coding sequence is TGTGCCAGTAGTTCGACAGGGGTTGTTGAGCAGTTCTTC.

The genes are TRBV6-1 and TRBJ1-2; the match to TRBD1 covers 7 bases. This CDR3 has 14 amino acids. Losses at the gene ends were 6 bases for V and 8 bases for J; bases not matched to a gene: 12. Germline CDR1 is MNHNS and CDR2 is SASEGT. The CDR3 sequence: CASSLAQGGEGYTF. Here the CDR3 DNA reads TGTGCCAGCAGCCTGGCGCAGGGGGGCGAAGGCTACACCTTC.

This clone was seen just once. The chain uses TRBV19 and TRBJ2-5; no clear D gene. The CDR3 has 16 amino acids. Trimming left V 3 bases short and J 1 base short, with 15 bases between. Germline V lookup: CDR1 LNHDA, CDR2 SQIVND (reference sequence). This chain's CDR3 is CASSMVGHALQETQYF. The CDR3 nucleotides read TGTGCCAGTAGTATGGTTGGGCATGCCCTCCAAGAGACCCAGTACTTC.

The chain joins TRBV2 to TRBJ2-7; the match to TRBD1 covers 8 bases. The CDR3 length is 17 residues. The ends lost 6 bases at V and 0 bases at J; junction bases unmatched: 13. CDR1 SNHLY and CDR2 FYNNEI come from the germline V gene. The CDR3 loop is CASSLLDRGQTSYEQYF. In nucleotides, the CDR3 is TGTGCCAGCAGCCTACTCGACAGGGGACAAACCTCCTACGAGCAGTACTTC.

The chain recombines TRBV4-3 with TRBJ2-7; D is ambiguous. V dropped 0 bases and J dropped 2 bases, with 11 bases sitting between them. Germline V CDR1 and CDR2: LGHNA, YSLEER. The CDR3 has 15 residues. The DNA for the CDR3 is TGCGCCAGCAGCCAAGAAGGCAGCCTTCCCTACGAGCAGTACTTC. Its protein product is CASSQEGSLPYEQYF.

This sequence joins TRBV18 and TRBJ2-6; 8 positions agree with TRBD1. The ends lost 3 bases at V and 0 bases at J; junction bases unmatched: 4. Per the germline V gene, CDR1 is KGHSH and CDR2 is LQKENI. CDR3 size: 17 residues. This CDR3 is CASSPGTGASGANVLTF. The CDR3 region has the DNA TGTGCCAGCTCACCGGGGACAGGTGCCTCTGGGGCCAACGTCCTGACTTTC.

The V and J genes are TRBV19 and TRBJ2-1; 8 nucleotides align to TRBD2. J lost 1 base, V lost 8 bases, and 7 bases had no gene match. From germline, CDR1 is LNHDA and CDR2 SQIVND (reference sequence). The CDR3 is 15 residues long. The chain's CDR3 is CASARVAGSYNEQFF. CDR3 nucleotide sequence: TGTGCCAGTGCCCGGGTAGCGGGATCCTACAATGAGCAGTTCTTC. Drawing the rest from reference TRBV19 and TRBJ2-1, the complete variable domain is DGGITQSPKYLFRKEGQNVTLSCEQNLNHDAMYWYRQDPGQGLRLIYYSQIVNDFQKGDIAEGYSVSREKKESFPLTVTSAQKNPTAFYLCASARVAGSYNEQFFGPGTRLTVL.

This clone has just a few counts. The chain links TRBV6-5 to TRBJ1-1; possible D gene TRBD1, 6 bases. This CDR3 has 15 amino acids. Germline CDR1 MNHEY, CDR2 SVGAGI. V dropped 4 bases and J dropped 0 bases, with 12 bases sitting between them. The CDR3 here is CASSFNDRMNTEAFF. CDR3 nucleotide sequence: TGTGCCAGCAGTTTCAACGACAGGATGAACACTGAAGCTTTCTTT.

The J gene is TRBJ2-7, the V gene TRBV11-2, with a weak D call TRBD1 (6 bases). The CDR3 is made up of 16 amino acids. Trimming removed 6 bases from V and 3 bases from J, with 21 bases in between. Germline loops: CDR1 SGHAT, CDR2 FQNNGV. The CDR3 loop reads CASSPLNRAGIYEQYF. CDR3 coding DNA: TGTGCCAGCAGTCCACTTAACAGGGCTGGAATCTACGAGCAGTACTTC.

In DNA, the CDR3 is TGTGCCAGCAGCTCGACTAGCGGACCCACCGAGCAGTTCTTC. This sequence encodes CASSSTSGPTEQFF. This chain links TRBV7-3 with TRBJ2-1; 9 nucleotides agree with TRBD2. The CDR3 has 14 residues. Losses at the gene ends were 4 bases for V and 10 bases for J; bases not matched to a gene: 8. The V gene's germline CDR1 is SGHTA and CDR2 FQGTGA.

The V call is TRBV9, the J call TRBJ2-7; D unresolved. Germline loops: CDR1 SGDLS, CDR2 YYNGEE. There are 13 residues in the CDR3. The V and J ends lost 2 bases and 0 bases respectively, with 6 bases between them. CDR3 residues: CASSVDASYEQYF. DNA of the CDR3: TGTGCCAGCAGCGTGGACGCCTCCTACGAGCAGTACTTC.

This rearrangement joins TRBV18 to TRBJ2-7; no definite D call. This CDR3 region has 14 residues. Germline values: CDR1 KGHSH, CDR2 LQKENI. Trimming took off 3 bases at V and 0 bases at J, with 9 bases between the two ends. The CDR3 here is CASSPPWISYEQYF. In DNA, the CDR3 is TGTGCCAGCTCACCGCCGTGGATCTCCTACGAGCAGTACTTC.